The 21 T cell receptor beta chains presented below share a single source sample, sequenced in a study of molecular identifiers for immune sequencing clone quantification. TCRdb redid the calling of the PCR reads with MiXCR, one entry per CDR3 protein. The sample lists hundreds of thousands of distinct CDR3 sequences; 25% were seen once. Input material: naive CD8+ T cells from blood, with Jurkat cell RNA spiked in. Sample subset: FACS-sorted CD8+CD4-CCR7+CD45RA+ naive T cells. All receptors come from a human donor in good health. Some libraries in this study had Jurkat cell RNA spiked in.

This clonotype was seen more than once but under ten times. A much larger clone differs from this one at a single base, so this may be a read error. CDR3 in DNA: TGTGCCAGCAGCTCGACAGCCGGAAACACCATATATTTT. Translation gives CASSSTAGNTIYF. This rearrangement joins TRBV7-3 to TRBJ1-3, with D maybe TRBD1 (5 bases). V lost 4 bases to trimming and J lost 4 bases, with 8 bases between them. The germline V gene encodes CDR1 SGHTA and CDR2 FQGTGA. This CDR3 has 13 amino acids.

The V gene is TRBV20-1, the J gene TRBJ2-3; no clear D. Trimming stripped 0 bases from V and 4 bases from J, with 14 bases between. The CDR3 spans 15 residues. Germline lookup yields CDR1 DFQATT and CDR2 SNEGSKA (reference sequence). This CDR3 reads CSARDRKRSADTQYF. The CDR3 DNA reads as TGCAGTGCTAGAGACCGTAAAAGGTCAGCAGATACGCAGTATTTT.

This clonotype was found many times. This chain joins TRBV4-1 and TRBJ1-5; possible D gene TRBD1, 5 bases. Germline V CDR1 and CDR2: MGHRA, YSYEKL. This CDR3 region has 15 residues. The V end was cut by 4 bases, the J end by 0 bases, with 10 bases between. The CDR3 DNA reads TGCGCCAGCAGCCCGGGACTAAGTAGCAATCAGCCCCAGCATTTT. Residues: CASSPGLSSNQPQHF.

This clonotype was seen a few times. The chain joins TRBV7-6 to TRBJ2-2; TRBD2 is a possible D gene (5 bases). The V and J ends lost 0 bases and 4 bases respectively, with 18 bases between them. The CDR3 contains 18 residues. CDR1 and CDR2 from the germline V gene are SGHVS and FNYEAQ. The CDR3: CASSLAWNRGIGTGELFF. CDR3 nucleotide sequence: TGTGCCAGCAGCTTAGCGTGGAACAGAGGGATCGGCACCGGGGAGCTGTTTTTT.

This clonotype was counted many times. For the CDR3, the DNA is TGCGCCAGCAGCCAAGATCCGGGCGGATATAGCACAGATACGCAGTATTTT. As protein: CASSQDPGGYSTDTQYF. This chain connects TRBV4-1 to TRBJ2-3; no firm D call. Germline V lookup: CDR1 MGHRA, CDR2 YSYEKL. The CDR3 runs to 17 residues. V was trimmed by 0 bases and J by 0 bases, leaving 13 bases between them.

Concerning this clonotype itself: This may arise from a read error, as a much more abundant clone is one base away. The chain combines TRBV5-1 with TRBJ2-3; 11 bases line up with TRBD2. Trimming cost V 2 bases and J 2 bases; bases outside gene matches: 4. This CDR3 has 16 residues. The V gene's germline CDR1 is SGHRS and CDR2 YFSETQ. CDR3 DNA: TGCGCCAGCAGCTTCCTTAGCGGGGGGGCCACAGATACGCAGTATTTT. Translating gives CASSFLSGGATDTQYF.

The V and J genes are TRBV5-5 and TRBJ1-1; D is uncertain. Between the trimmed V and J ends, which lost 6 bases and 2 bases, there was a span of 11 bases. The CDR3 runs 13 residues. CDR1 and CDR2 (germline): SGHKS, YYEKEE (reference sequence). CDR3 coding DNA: TGTGCCAGCAACCCGACGGGAAACACTGAAGCTTTCTTT. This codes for CASNPTGNTEAFF.

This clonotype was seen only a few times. Written as DNA, the CDR3 is TGTGCCAGCAGTTCATTCCGGACCGGGGAGGTCTATGGCTACACCTTC. Amino acid sequence: CASSSFRTGEVYGYTF. The chain couples TRBV28 to TRBJ1-2; D gene unclear. Germline-derived CDR1 and CDR2 are MDHEN and SYDVKM. Trimming cost V 4 bases and J 4 bases, with 19 bases left between them. This CDR3 has 16 amino acids.

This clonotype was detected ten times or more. The CDR3, as DNA: TGTGCCAGCAGTTACGCCAGGGGAGCGGGCGGTGCAGATACGCAGTATTTT. Protein product: CASSYARGAGGADTQYF. V usage is TRBV6-2 or TRBV6-3 and J usage is TRBJ2-3, with D perhaps matching TRBD1 or TRBD2 (6 bases each). Germline V gives CDR1 MNHEY, CDR2 SVGEGT. The CDR3 has 17 amino acids. Trimming stripped 2 bases from V and 4 bases from J, with 19 bases between.

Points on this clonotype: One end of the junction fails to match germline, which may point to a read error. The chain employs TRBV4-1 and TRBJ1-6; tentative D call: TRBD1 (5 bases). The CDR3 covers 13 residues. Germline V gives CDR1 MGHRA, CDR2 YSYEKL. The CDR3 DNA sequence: TGCGCCAGCAGCCACAACGTTGAGGGACGGGGCTCTTTT. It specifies CASSHNVEGRGSF.

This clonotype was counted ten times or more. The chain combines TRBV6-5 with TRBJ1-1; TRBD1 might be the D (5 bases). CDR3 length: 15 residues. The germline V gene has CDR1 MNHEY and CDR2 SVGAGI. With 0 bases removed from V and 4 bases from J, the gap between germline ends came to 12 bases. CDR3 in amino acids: CASSYSHSGGTEAFF. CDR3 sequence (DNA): TGTGCCAGCAGTTACTCCCACTCCGGGGGCACTGAAGCTTTCTTT.

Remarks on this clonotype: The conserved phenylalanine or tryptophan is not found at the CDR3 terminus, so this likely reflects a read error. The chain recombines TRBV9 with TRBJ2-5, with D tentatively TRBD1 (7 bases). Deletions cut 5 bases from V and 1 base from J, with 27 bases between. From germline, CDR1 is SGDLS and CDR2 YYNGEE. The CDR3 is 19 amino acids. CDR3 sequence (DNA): TGTGCCAGCAGTGACCCCGGCGGGACAGATGCTCCCTTCCAAGAGACCCAGTACCTC. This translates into CASSDPGGTDAPFQETQYL.

The CDR3 protein is CASSSPNGPETQYF. The CDR3 DNA reads TGTGCCAGCAGCTCTCCCAACGGTCCGGAGACCCAGTACTTC. J is TRBJ2-5 and V is TRBV7-9; no reliable D call. CDR3 size: 14 residues. The germline V and J ends were trimmed by 4 bases and 5 bases, with 14 bases remaining between them. Germline CDR1 and CDR2: SEHNR and FQNEAQ (reference sequence).

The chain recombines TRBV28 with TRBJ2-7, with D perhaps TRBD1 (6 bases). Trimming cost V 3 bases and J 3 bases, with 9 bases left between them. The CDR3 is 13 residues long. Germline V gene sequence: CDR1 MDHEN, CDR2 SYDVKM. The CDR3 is CASSFRGDYEQYF. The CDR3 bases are TGTGCCAGCAGTTTCAGGGGAGACTACGAGCAGTACTTC.

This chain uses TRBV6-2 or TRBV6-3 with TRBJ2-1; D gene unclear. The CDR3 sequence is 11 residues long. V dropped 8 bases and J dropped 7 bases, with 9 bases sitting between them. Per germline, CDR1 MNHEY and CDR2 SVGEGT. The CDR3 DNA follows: TGTGCCAGCCGAATTGGGAATGAGCAGTTCTTC. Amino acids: CASRIGNEQFF.

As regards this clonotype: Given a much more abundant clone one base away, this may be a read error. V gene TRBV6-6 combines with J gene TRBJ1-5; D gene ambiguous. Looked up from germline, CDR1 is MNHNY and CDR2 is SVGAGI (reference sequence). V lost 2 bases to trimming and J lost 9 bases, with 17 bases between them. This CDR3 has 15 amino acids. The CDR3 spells CASSYLPSKDLPQHF. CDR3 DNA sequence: TGTGCCAGCAGTTACCTCCCCAGCAAGGATCTGCCCCAGCATTTT.

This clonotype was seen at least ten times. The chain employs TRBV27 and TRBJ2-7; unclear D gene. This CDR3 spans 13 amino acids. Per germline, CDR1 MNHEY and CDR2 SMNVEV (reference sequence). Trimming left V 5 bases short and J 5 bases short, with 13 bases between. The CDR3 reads CASSHDPGHEQYF. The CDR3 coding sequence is TGTGCCAGCAGTCACGACCCGGGCCACGAGCAGTACTTC.

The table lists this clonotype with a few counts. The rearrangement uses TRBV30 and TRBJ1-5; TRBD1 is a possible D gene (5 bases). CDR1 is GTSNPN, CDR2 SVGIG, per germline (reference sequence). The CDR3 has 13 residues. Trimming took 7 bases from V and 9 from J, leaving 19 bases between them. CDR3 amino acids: CALSTDTIVPQHF. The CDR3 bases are TGTGCCTTATCGACAGACACTATAGTGCCCCAGCATTTT. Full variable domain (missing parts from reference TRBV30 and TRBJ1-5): SQTIHQWPATLVQPVGSPLSLECTVEGTSNPNLYWYRQAAGRGLQLLFYSVGIGQISSEVPQNLSASRPQDRQFILSSKKLLLSDSGFYLCALSTDTIVPQHFGDGTRLSIL.

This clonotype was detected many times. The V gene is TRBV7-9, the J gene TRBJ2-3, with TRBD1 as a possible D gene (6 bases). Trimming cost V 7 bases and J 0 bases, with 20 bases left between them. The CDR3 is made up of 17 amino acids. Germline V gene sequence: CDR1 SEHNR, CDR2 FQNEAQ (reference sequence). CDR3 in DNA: TGTGCCAGCACCGACCGGGACACCGAGTCTAGCACAGATACGCAGTATTTT. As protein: CASTDRDTESSTDTQYF. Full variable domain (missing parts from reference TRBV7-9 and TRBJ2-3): DTGVSQNPRHKITKRGQNVTFRCDPISEHNRLYWYRQTLGQGPEFLTYFQNEAQLEKSRLLSDRFSAERPKGSFSTLEIQRTEQGDSAMYLCASTDRDTESSTDTQYFGPGTRLTVL.

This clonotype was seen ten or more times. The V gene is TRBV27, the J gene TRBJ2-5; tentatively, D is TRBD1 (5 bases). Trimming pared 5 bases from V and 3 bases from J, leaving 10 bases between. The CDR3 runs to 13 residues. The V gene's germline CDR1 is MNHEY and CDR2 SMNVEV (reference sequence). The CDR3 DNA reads TGTGCCAGCAGTGCCAGGGAAAAAGAGACCCAGTACTTC. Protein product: CASSAREKETQYF.

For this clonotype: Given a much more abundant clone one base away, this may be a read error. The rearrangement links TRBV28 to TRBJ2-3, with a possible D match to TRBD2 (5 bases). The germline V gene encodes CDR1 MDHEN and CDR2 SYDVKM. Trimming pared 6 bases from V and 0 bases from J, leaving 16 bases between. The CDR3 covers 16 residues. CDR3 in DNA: TGTGCCAGCAGCCCTGGGGAGACGGGGAGCACAGATACGCAGTATTTT. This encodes CASSPGETGSTDTQYF.